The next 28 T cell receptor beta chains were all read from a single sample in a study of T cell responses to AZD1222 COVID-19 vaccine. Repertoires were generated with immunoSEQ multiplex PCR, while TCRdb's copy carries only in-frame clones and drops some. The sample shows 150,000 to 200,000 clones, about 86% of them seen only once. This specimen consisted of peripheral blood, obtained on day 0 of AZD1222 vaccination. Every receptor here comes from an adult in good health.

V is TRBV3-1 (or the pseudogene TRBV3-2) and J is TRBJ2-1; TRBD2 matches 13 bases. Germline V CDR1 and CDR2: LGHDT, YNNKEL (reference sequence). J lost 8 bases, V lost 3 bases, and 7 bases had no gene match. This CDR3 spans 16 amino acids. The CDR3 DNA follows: TGTGCCAGCAGCCAGCCCACTAGCGGGGGGGCCCATGAGCAGTTCTTC. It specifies CASSQPTSGGAHEQFF.

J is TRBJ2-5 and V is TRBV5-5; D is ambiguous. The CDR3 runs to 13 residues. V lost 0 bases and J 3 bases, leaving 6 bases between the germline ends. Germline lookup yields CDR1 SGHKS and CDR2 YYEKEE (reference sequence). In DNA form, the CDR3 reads TGTGCCAGCAGCTTGGGTGGGGAAGAGACCCAGTACTTC. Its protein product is CASSLGGEETQYF. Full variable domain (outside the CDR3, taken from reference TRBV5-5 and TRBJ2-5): DAGVTQSPTHLIKTRGQQVTLRCSPISGHKSVSWYQQVLGQGPQFIFQYYEKEERGRGNFPDRFSARQFPNYSSELNVNALLLGDSALYLCASSLGGEETQYFGPGTRLLVL.

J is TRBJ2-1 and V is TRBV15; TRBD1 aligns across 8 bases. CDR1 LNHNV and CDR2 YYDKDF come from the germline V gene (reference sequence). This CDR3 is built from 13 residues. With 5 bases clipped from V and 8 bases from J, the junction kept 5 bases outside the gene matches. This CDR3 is CATSRDRNDEQFF. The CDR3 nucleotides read TGTGCCACCAGCCGGGACAGGAATGATGAGCAGTTCTTC. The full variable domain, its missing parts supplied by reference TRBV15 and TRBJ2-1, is DAMVIQNPRYQVTQFGKPVTLSCSQTLNHNVMYWYQQKSSQAPKLLFHYYDKDFNNEADTPDNFQSRRPNTSFCFLDIRSPGLGDTAMYLCATSRDRNDEQFFGPGTRLTVL.

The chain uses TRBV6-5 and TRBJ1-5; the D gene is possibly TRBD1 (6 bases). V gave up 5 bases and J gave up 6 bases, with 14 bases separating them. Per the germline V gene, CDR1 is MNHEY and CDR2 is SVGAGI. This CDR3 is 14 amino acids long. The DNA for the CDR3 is TGTGCCAGCAGTCCCCCAGGGGAGTCTCAGCCCCAGCATTTT. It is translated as CASSPPGESQPQHF.

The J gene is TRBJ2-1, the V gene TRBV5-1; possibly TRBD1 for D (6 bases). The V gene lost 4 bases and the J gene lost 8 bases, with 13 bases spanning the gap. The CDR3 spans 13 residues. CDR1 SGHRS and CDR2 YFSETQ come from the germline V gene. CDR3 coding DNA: TGCGCCAGCAGCAGGGGGAGCAGGGATGAGCAGTTCTTC. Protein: CASSRGSRDEQFF.

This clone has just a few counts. CDR3 protein: CASSRGDLSTDTQYF. CDR3 sequence (DNA): TGTGCCAGTAGCCGGGGGGACCTGAGCACAGATACGCAGTATTTT. This rearrangement joins TRBV19 to TRBJ2-3, with 7 bases matching TRBD2. Germline loops: CDR1 LNHDA, CDR2 SQIVND (reference sequence). V shed 6 bases and J 0 bases; nucleotides not matched to a gene: 6. This CDR3 spans 15 amino acids.

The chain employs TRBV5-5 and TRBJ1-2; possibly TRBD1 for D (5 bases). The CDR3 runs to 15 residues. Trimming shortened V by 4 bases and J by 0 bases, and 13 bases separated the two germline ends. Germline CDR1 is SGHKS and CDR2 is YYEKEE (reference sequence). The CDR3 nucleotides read TGTGCCAGCAGCGGCCGGGACCGAACTAACTATGGCTACACCTTC. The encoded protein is CASSGRDRTNYGYTF.

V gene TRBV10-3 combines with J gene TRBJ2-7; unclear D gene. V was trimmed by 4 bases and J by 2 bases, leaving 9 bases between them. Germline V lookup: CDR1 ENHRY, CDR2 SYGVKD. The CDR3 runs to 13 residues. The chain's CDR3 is CAISAADAYEQYF. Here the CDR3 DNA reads TGTGCCATCAGTGCTGCAGATGCCTACGAGCAGTACTTC.

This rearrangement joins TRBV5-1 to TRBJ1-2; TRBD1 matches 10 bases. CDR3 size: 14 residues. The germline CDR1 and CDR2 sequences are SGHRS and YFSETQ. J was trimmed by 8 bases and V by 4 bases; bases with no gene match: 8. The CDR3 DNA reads TGCGCCAGCAGCAGCGGACAGGGGGAGGGAGGCTACACCTTC. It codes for CASSSGQGEGGYTF.

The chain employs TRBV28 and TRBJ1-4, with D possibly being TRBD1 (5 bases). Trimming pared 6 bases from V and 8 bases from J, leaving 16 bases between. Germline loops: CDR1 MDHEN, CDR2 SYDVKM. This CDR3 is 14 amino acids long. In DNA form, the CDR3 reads TGTGCCAGCAGACTCTCGGGGGTGTGGGAAAAACTGTTTTTT. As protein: CASRLSGVWEKLFF.

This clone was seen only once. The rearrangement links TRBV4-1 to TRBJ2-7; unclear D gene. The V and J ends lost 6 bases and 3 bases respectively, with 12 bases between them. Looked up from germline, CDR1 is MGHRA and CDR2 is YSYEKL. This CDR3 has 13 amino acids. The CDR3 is CASSQALGYEQYF. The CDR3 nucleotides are TGCGCCAGCAGTCAGGCCCTAGGCTACGAGCAGTACTTC.

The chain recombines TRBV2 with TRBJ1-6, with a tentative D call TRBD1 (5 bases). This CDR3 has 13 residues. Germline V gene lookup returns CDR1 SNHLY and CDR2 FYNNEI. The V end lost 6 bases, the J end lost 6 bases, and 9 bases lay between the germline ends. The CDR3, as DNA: TGTGCCAGCAGCAGGGATCGTAATTCACCCCTCCACTTT. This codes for CASSRDRNSPLHF.

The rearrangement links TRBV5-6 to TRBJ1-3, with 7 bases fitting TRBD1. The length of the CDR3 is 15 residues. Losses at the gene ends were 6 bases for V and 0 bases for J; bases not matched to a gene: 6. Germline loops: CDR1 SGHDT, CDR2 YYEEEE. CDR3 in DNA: TGTGCCAGCATGCACAGGGGAAGCTCTGGAAACACCATATATTTT. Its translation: CASMHRGSSGNTIYF.

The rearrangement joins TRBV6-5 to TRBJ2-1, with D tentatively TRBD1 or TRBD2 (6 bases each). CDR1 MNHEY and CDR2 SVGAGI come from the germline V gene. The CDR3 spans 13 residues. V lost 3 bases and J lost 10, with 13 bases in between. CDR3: CASSYSGAAEQFF. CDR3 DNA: TGTGCCAGCAGTTATTCGGGGGCGGCGGAGCAGTTCTTC.

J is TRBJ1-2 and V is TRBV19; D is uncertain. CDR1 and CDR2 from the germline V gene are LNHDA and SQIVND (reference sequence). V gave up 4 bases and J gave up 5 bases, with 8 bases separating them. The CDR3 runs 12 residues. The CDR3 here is CASSKGEYGYTF. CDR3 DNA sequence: TGTGCCAGTAGTAAGGGAGAATATGGCTACACCTTC.

The CDR3 region is CAWRTRGLTPEQYF. The CDR3 coding sequence is TGTGCCTGGAGGACCAGGGGGCTTACTCCCGAGCAGTACTTC. The genes are TRBV30 and TRBJ2-7; 8 bases fit TRBD1. This CDR3 is built from 14 residues. Germline CDR1 reads GTSNPN; CDR2 reads SVGIG (reference sequence). Losses at the gene ends were 3 bases for V and 6 bases for J; bases not matched to a gene: 10.

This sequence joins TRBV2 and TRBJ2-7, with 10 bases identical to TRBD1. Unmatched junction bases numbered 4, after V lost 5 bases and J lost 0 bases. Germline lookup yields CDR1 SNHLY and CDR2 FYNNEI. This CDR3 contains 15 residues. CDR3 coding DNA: TGTGCCAGCAGTCGGACAGGGGGAGACTCCTACGAGCAGTACTTC. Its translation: CASSRTGGDSYEQYF.

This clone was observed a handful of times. In DNA, the CDR3 is TGTGCCAGCAGCCAAGTAACCGACTACGAGCAGTACTTC. Translated: CASSQVTDYEQYF. This chain connects TRBV14 to TRBJ2-7, with D uncertain. V was trimmed by 1 base and J by 3 bases, leaving 7 bases between them. CDR3 length: 13 residues. Germline values: CDR1 SGHDN, CDR2 FVKESK.

In DNA, the CDR3 is TGTGCCAGCAGGGGGGAAGGACACTTCTACAATGAGCAGTTCTTC. It is translated as CASRGEGHFYNEQFF. This chain joins TRBV28 and TRBJ2-1; D tentatively reads TRBD1 or TRBD2 (5 bases each). Germline V gene lookup returns CDR1 MDHEN and CDR2 SYDVKM. This CDR3 has 15 amino acids. The ends were cut back, 6 bases at V and 3 bases at J, with 15 bases in the middle.

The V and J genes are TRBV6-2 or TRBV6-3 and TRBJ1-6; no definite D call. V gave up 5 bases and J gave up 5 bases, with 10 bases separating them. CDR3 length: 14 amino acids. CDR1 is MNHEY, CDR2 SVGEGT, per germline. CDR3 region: CASSRSINNSPLHF. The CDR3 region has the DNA TGTGCCAGCAGTCGGAGCATAAATAATTCACCCCTCCACTTT.

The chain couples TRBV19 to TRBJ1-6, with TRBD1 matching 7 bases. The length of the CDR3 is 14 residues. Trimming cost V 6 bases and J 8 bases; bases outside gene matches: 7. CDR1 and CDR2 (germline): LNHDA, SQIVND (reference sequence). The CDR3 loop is CASSTQGSYSPLHF. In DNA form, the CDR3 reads TGTGCCAGTAGCACACAGGGGAGTTATTCACCCCTCCACTTT.

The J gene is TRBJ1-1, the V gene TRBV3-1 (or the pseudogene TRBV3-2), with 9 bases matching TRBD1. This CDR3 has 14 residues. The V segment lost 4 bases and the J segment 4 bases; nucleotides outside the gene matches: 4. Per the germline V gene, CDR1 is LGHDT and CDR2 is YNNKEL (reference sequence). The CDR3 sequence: CASSPQGAVTEAFF. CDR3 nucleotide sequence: TGTGCCAGCAGCCCACAGGGGGCAGTCACTGAAGCTTTCTTT.

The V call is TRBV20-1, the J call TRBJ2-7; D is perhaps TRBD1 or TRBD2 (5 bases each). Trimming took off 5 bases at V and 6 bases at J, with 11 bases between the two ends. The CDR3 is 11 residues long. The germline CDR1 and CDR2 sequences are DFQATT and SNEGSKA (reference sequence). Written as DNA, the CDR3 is TGCAGTGCTTCCAGGGAGACCGAGCAGTACTTC. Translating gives CSASRETEQYF.

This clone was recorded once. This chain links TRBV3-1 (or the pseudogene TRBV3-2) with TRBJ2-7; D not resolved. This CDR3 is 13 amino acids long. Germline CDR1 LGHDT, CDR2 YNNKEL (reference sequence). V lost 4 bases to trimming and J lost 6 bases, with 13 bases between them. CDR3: CASSRQQLPEQYF. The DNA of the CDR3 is TGTGCCAGCAGCCGCCAACAGTTACCCGAGCAGTACTTC.

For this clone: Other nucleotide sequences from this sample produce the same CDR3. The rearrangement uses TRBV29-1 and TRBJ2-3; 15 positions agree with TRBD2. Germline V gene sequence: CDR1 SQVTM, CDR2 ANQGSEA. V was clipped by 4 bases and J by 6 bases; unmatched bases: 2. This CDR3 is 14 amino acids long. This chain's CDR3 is CSVAGLAGGDTQYF. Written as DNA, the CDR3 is TGCAGCGTTGCCGGACTAGCGGGGGGGGATACGCAGTATTTT.

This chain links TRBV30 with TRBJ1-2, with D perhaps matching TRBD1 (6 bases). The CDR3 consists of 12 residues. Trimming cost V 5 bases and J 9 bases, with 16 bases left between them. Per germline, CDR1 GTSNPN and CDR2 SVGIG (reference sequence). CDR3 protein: CAWVIGGARYTF. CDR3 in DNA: TGTGCCTGGGTGATCGGGGGGGCTCGCTACACCTTC. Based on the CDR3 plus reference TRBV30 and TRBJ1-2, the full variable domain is SQTIHQWPATLVQPVGSPLSLECTVEGTSNPNLYWYRQAAGRGLQLLFYSVGIGQISSEVPQNLSASRPQDRQFILSSKKLLLSDSGFYLCAWVIGGARYTFGSGTRLTVV.

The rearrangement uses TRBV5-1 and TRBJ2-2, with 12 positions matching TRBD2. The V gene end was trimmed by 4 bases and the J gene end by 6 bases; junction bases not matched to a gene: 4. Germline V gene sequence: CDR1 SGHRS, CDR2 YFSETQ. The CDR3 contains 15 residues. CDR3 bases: TGCGCCAGCAGCCCTAGCGGGGGGGCCCCCGGGGAGCTGTTTTTT. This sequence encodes CASSPSGGAPGELFF.

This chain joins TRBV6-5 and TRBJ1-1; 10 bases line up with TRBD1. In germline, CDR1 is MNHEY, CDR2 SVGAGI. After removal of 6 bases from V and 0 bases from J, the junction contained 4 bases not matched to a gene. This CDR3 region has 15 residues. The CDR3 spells CASRGQGTMNTEAFF. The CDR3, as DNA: TGTGCCAGCAGGGGACAGGGGACCATGAACACTGAAGCTTTCTTT.